These 21 T cell receptor beta chains share one sample of origin, sequenced in a study of cytotoxic CD8 clonotypes in ibrutinib-treated CLL. Only in-frame clones appear in the TCRdb table, and some are missing; sequencing was by immunoSEQ multiplex PCR. The repertoire holds about 140,000 clones, with 60% to 85% as singletons. The input for sequencing was PBMCs, taken after 12 months of ibrutinib treatment. The receptor source for this set is a human donor with chronic lymphocytic leukemia.

CDR3 loop: CASSLEVWVRATGELFF. As DNA, the CDR3 is TGTGCCAGCAGCTTGGAGGTCTGGGTACGGGCCACCGGGGAGCTGTTTTTT. The chain carries TRBV7-8 and TRBJ2-2; tentatively, D is TRBD2 (5 bases). The germline V gene encodes CDR1 SGHVS and CDR2 FQNEAQ. The CDR3 covers 17 residues. The V gene lost 3 bases and the J gene lost 4 bases, with 18 bases spanning the gap. Looking up the rest from reference TRBV7-8 and TRBJ2-2 gives the full variable domain: GAGVSQSPRYKVAKRGQDVALRCDPISGHVSLFWYQQALGQGPEFLTYFQNEAQLDKSGLPSDRFFAERPEGSVSTLKIQRTQQEDSAVYLCASSLEVWVRATGELFFGEGSRLTVL.

The chain recombines TRBV6-5 with TRBJ2-2; D remains ambiguous. The germline V and J ends were trimmed by 10 bases and 5 bases, with 11 bases remaining between them. The length of the CDR3 is 12 residues. CDR1 and CDR2 from the germline V gene are MNHEY and SVGAGI. Here the CDR3 reads CAIAPSTGELFF. The CDR3 DNA is TGTGCCATCGCCCCGAGTACCGGGGAGCTGTTTTTT.

The rearrangement uses TRBV11-3 and TRBJ2-7; 7 bases fit TRBD2. J was trimmed by 4 bases and V by 5 bases; bases with no gene match: 5. The germline gives CDR1 SGHNT, CDR2 YENEEA. The CDR3 is 13 residues long. In DNA form, the CDR3 reads TGTGCCAGCAGCCAGCGGGGTAGGTACGAGCAGTACTTC. Translating gives CASSQRGRYEQYF.

The chain recombines TRBV27 with TRBJ2-7; D assignment may be TRBD1 or TRBD2 (5 bases each). Germline CDR1 is MNHEY and CDR2 is SMNVEV (reference sequence). CDR3 length equals 13 residues. V was pared by 2 bases and J by 6 bases, with 11 bases between. The CDR3 sequence: CASSLGTPPEQYF. The CDR3, as DNA: TGTGCCAGCAGTTTAGGGACCCCACCCGAGCAGTACTTC.

The rearrangement links TRBV5-1 to TRBJ2-7, with D possibly matching TRBD1 (5 bases). V was cut by 4 bases and J by 5 bases, with 25 bases left in between. Germline assignment: CDR1 SGHRS and CDR2 YFSETQ. The CDR3 totals 17 residues. The CDR3 DNA reads TGCGCCAGCAGCCATCCGACAGACCGAGCCCTCGAAGACGAGCAGTACTTC. Its protein product is CASSHPTDRALEDEQYF.

The chain links TRBV14 to TRBJ2-1, with TRBD1 matching 8 bases. This CDR3 is built from 16 residues. Unmatched junction bases numbered 5, after V lost 1 base and J lost 3 bases. The germline gives CDR1 SGHDN, CDR2 FVKESK. The DNA of the CDR3 is TGTGCCAGCAGCCAAGGGCAGGGGGCCGTCTACAATGAGCAGTTCTTC. As protein: CASSQGQGAVYNEQFF.

This chain uses TRBV6-5 with TRBJ2-7; TRBD2 matches 9 bases. V trimming: 8 bases; J trimming: 5 bases; junction bases outside the gene matches: 10. The CDR3 contains 14 residues. Germline CDR1 and CDR2: MNHEY and SVGAGI. The CDR3 loop reads CASGAGGPLDEQYF. The DNA of the CDR3 is TGTGCCAGCGGGGCGGGAGGGCCACTTGACGAGCAGTACTTC.

The sample holds many counts of this clone. This chain joins TRBV10-3 and TRBJ1-1; possibly TRBD1 for D (5 bases). Trimming left V 10 bases short and J 0 bases short, with 12 bases between. CDR3 size: 13 residues. The V gene's germline CDR1 is ENHRY and CDR2 SYGVKD. The CDR3 DNA sequence: TGTGCCACCCGACAGCGCATGAACACTGAAGCTTTCTTT. This sequence encodes CATRQRMNTEAFF.

The chain carries TRBV5-1 and TRBJ2-7; 7 bases are a match to TRBD2. The CDR3 contains 14 residues. V lost 3 bases to trimming and J lost 0 bases; unmatched junction nucleotides: 3. In germline, CDR1 is SGHRS, CDR2 YFSETQ. The CDR3 sequence is CASSSGGSSYEQYF. The CDR3 region has the DNA TGCGCCAGCAGCTCGGGAGGAAGCTCCTACGAGCAGTACTTC.

This chain links TRBV2 with TRBJ2-4, with a weak D call TRBD2 (7 bases). The CDR3 contains 17 residues. The germline CDR1 and CDR2 sequences are SNHLY and FYNNEI. The germline V and J ends were trimmed by 2 bases and 0 bases, with 14 bases remaining between them. CDR3 in amino acids: CASSERGGELAKNIQYF. The CDR3 nucleotides read TGTGCCAGCAGTGAAAGAGGGGGGGAACTAGCCAAAAACATTCAGTACTTC.

This chain links TRBV19 with TRBJ1-2; 9 bases match TRBD1. In germline, CDR1 is LNHDA, CDR2 SQIVND (reference sequence). This CDR3 is 17 amino acids long. Trimming removed 3 bases from V and 0 bases from J; junction bases left unmatched: 8. CDR3 DNA sequence: TGTGCCAGTAGTATGCAGGGACAGGGCGGCGCTAACTATGGCTACACCTTC. Its translation is CASSMQGQGGANYGYTF.

The rearrangement uses TRBV5-6 and TRBJ2-5, with D possibly TRBD2 on 6 matching bases. The CDR3 sequence is 14 residues long. V was pared by 2 bases and J by 3 bases, with 11 bases between. The germline gives CDR1 SGHDT, CDR2 YYEEEE. CDR3 sequence reads: CASSFRDFKETQYF. CDR3 nucleotides: TGTGCCAGCAGCTTCCGGGACTTTAAAGAGACCCAGTACTTC.

This sequence joins TRBV5-1 and TRBJ2-5; D not certain. V was clipped by 3 bases and J by 1 base, with 10 bases between them. The length of the CDR3 is 14 residues. In germline, CDR1 is SGHRS, CDR2 YFSETQ. This CDR3 is CASSSLSSQETQYF. The CDR3 DNA reads TGCGCCAGCAGCTCTCTGTCGAGCCAAGAGACCCAGTACTTC.

This clone was found many times. V is TRBV6-6 and J is TRBJ2-7, with TRBD2 matching over 13 bases. Trimming removed 8 bases from V and 3 bases from J; junction bases left unmatched: 1. Germline CDR1 is MNHNY and CDR2 is SVGAGI (reference sequence). CDR3 length: 13 residues. The CDR3 DNA follows: TGTGCCAGCGGGACTAGCGGGGTCTACGAGCAGTACTTC. Amino acids: CASGTSGVYEQYF.

In DNA form, the CDR3 reads TGTGCCAGCAGGCGGACCGGGACAGGAACCACAGATACGCAGTATTTT. Protein product: CASRRTGTGTTDTQYF. The V call is TRBV2, the J call TRBJ2-3; 8 nucleotides align to TRBD1. The CDR3 loop spans 16 amino acids. Germline CDR1 is SNHLY and CDR2 is FYNNEI. After removal of 6 bases from V and 2 bases from J, the junction contained 10 bases not matched to a gene. The complete variable domain, with remaining parts taken from reference TRBV2 and TRBJ2-3, reads EPEVTQTPSHQVTQMGQEVILRCVPISNHLYFYWYRQILGQKVEFLVSFYNNEISEKSEIFDDQFSVERPDGSNFTLKIRSTKLEDSAMYFCASRRTGTGTTDTQYFGPGTRLTVL.

This chain uses TRBV7-9 with TRBJ1-5; 8 nucleotides align to TRBD1. The V and J ends lost 5 bases and 1 base, in that order; junction bases with no gene match: 4. The germline CDR1 and CDR2 sequences are SEHNR and FQNEAQ (reference sequence). CDR3 length: 15 amino acids. CDR3 loop: CASSPGGSSNQPQHF. In DNA form, the CDR3 reads TGTGCCAGCAGCCCAGGGGGCTCCAGCAATCAGCCCCAGCATTTT.

This chain links TRBV30 with TRBJ1-1; 7 bases match TRBD1. CDR1 is GTSNPN, CDR2 SVGIG, per germline (reference sequence). V lost 5 bases and J lost 9; bases outside the gene matches: 6. This CDR3 comprises 11 residues. The CDR3 loop reads CAWGRTGKAFF. In DNA, the CDR3 is TGTGCCTGGGGTAGGACAGGTAAAGCTTTCTTT.

This clone has more than one count but fewer than ten. This sample also contains other DNA sequences that code for the same CDR3. CDR3 sequence (DNA): TGTGCCAGCAGTTGGGGACAGGTCAACAATCAGCCCCAGCATTTT. This sequence encodes CASSWGQVNNQPQHF. The gene calls are TRBV28 and TRBJ1-5; 8 bases map to TRBD1. This CDR3 is built from 15 residues. Germline CDR1 MDHEN, CDR2 SYDVKM. The V and J ends lost 4 bases and 3 bases, in that order; junction bases with no gene match: 5.

This chain links TRBV4-3 with TRBJ1-4, with D perhaps matching TRBD1 (5 bases). V lost 1 base to trimming and J lost 8 bases, with 17 bases between them. Germline assignment: CDR1 LGHNA and CDR2 YSLEER. This CDR3 comprises 16 residues. DNA for the CDR3: TGCGCCAGCAGCCAAGGGGAGGGACCTTGGCCGGAAAAACTGTTTTTT. Translating gives CASSQGEGPWPEKLFF.

The chain employs TRBV6-1 and TRBJ1-1, with a weak D call TRBD1 (6 bases). V gave up 9 bases and J gave up 1 base, with 12 bases separating them. CDR1 is MNHNS and CDR2 is SASEGT in the germline V gene. This CDR3 comprises 13 residues. CDR3 sequence: CASSRTANTEAFF. CDR3 nucleotides: TGTGCCAGTAGCCGGACAGCGAACACTGAAGCTTTCTTT.

DNA for the CDR3: TGCAGCGGCAACCCAGGGGGCGTTGAGCAGTTCTTC. Its translation: CSGNPGGVEQFF. The chain combines TRBV29-1 with TRBJ2-1; TRBD1 matches 8 bases. Unmatched junction bases numbered 8, after V lost 7 bases and J lost 9 bases. There are 12 residues in the CDR3. Germline CDR1 reads SQVTM; CDR2 reads ANQGSEA.